Sequencing of this TCR beta chain was carried out in a study of technical replicates of blood from several donors. TCRdb's table, derived via immunoSEQ multiplex PCR, lists solely in-frame clones and lacks some. Of about 14,000 clones in the sample, 84% were seen once. This clone was seen once. V dropped 4 bases and J dropped 0; count of bases not matched to a gene: 6. This CDR3 spans 17 amino acids. Germline CDR1 LNHDA, CDR2 SQIVND (reference sequence). The V call is TRBV19, the J call TRBJ2-6; 7 positions agree with TRBD2. The sequenced sample consisted of PBMCs. The sequence was collected from a human donor in good health. The CDR3 region has the DNA TGTGCCAGTAGTAAAGTGGGGGGGAGCTCTGGGGCCAACGTCCTGACTTTC. Protein product: CASSKVGGSSGANVLTF.